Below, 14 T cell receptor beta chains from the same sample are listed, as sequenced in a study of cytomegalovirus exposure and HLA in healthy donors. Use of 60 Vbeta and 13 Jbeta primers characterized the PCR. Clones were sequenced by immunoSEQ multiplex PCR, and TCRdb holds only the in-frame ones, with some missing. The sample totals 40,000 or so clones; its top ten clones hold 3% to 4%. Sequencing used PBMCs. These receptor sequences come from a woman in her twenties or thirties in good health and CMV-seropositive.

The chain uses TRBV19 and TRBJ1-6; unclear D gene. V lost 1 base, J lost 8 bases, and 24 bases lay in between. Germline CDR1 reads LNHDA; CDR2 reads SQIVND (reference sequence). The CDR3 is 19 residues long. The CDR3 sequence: CASSIASFRRGLSYSPLHF. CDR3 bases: TGTGCCAGTAGTATAGCGTCTTTCCGCCGAGGGCTAAGCTATTCACCCCTCCACTTT.

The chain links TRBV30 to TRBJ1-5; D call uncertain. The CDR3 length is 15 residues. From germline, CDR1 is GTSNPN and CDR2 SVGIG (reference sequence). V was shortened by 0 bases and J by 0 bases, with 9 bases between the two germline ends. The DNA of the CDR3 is TGTGCCTGGAGTGTCCGGGGAAATAGCAATCAGCCCCAGCATTTT. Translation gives CAWSVRGNSNQPQHF.

The CDR3 bases are TGTGCCATCAGTGAGTACTCCGGGACAGGGACAGATACGCAGTATTTT. Its protein product is CAISEYSGTGTDTQYF. The chain recombines TRBV10-3 with TRBJ2-3; 9 bases are a match to TRBD1. The germline gives CDR1 ENHRY, CDR2 SYGVKD. With 1 base clipped from V and 3 bases from J, the junction kept 5 bases outside the gene matches. The CDR3 consists of 16 residues.

The chain's CDR3 is CASSTGGQGLNEQFF. The CDR3 nucleotides are TGTGCCAGTAGTACAGGGGGACAGGGGTTGAATGAGCAGTTCTTC. This chain connects TRBV19 to TRBJ2-1, with 10 bases lining up with TRBD1. The junction had 7 bases not matched to a gene; V was cut back by 4 bases and J by 7 bases. The CDR3 extends over 15 amino acids. Germline V CDR1 and CDR2: LNHDA, SQIVND (reference sequence).

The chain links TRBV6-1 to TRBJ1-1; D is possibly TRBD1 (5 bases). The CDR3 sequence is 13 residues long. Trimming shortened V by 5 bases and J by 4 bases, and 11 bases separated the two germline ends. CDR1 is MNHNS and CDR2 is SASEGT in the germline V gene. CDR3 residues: CASSRRDGTEAFF. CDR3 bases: TGTGCCAGCAGTAGGAGGGACGGCACTGAAGCTTTCTTT.

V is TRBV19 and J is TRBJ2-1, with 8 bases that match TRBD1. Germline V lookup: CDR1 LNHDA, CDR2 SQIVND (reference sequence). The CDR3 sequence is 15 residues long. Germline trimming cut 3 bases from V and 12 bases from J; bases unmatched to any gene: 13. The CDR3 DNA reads TGTGCCAGTAGTATGCAGGGGGCGCAGTCATTCGGGCAGTTCTTC. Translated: CASSMQGAQSFGQFF.

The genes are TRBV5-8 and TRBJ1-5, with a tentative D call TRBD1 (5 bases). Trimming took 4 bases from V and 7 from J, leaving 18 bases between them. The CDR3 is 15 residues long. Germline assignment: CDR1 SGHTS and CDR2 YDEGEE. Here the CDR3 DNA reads TGTGCCAGCAGCCCCGGACATGTTGGTATCCAGCCCCAGCATTTT. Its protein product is CASSPGHVGIQPQHF.

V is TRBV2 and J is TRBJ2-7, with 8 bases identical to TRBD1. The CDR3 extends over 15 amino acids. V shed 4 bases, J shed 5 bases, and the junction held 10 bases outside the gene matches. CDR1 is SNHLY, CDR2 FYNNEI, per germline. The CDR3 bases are TGTGCCAGCAGTGCTCCAGGGGGCGCAGGTGACGAGCAGTACTTC. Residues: CASSAPGGAGDEQYF.

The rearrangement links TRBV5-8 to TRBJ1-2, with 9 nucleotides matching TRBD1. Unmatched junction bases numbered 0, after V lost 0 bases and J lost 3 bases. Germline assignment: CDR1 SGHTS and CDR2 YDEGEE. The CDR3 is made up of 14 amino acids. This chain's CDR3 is CASSLDRGHYGYTF. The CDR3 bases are TGTGCCAGCAGCTTGGACAGGGGGCACTATGGCTACACCTTC.

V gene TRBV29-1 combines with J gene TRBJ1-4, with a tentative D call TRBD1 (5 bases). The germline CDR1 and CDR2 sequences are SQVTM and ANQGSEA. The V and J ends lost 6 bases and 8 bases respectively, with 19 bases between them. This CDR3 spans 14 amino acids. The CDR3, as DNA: TGCAGCGTAGGGCCTTCGGGGGTGGGAGAAAAACTGTTTTTT. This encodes CSVGPSGVGEKLFF.

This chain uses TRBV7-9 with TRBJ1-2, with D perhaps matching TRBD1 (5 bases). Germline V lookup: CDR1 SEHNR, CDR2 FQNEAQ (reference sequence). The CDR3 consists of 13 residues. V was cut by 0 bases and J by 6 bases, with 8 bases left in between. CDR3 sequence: CASSLAQGDGYTF. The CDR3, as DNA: TGTGCCAGCAGCTTAGCGCAGGGCGATGGCTACACCTTC.

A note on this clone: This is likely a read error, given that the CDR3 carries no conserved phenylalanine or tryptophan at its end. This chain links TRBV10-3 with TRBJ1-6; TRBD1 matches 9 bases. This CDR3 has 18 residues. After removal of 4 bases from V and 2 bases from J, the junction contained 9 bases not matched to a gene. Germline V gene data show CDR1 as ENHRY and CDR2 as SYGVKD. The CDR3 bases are TGTGCCATCAGTGCATCGGGACAGGGCGGAACCTATAATTCACCCCTCCACCTT. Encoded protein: CAISASGQGGTYNSPLHL.

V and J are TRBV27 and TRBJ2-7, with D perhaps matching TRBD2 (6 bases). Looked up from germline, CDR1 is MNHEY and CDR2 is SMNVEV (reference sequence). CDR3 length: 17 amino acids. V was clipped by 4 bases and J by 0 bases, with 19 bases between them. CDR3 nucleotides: TGTGCCAGCAGTTATCGGGGAGGACGGTCCTTCTCCTACGAGCAGTACTTC. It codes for CASSYRGGRSFSYEQYF.

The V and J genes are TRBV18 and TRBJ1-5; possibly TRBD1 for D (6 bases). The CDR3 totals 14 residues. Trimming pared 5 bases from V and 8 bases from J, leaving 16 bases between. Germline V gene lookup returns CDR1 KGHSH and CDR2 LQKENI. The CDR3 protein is CASSSQGPSEPQHF. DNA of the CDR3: TGTGCCAGCTCATCTCAGGGGCCCTCGGAGCCCCAGCATTTT.